The 10 T cell receptor beta chains reported below all come from one sample, sequenced in a study of human T cells and chemical hapten exposure. TCRdb redid the calling of the RACE reads with MiXCR, one entry per CDR3 protein. Among 60,000 or so distinct CDR3 sequences listed, more than 9% were seen once. Indicated time point: pre-sensitization, week 0. The treatment is: therapeutic diphenylcyclopropenone sensitization with weekly scalp DPC. This sample comprised whole blood, obtained in connection with sensitization to the hapten diphenylcyclopropenone (DPC). The origin of the receptors is a man aged 40-49 years with alopecia areata. Some clones in this sample may be carry-over from other donors' samples.

The chain joins TRBV3-1 to TRBJ1-5; D not resolved. Germline loops: CDR1 LGHDT, CDR2 YNNKEL (reference sequence). The V and J ends lost 8 bases and 3 bases respectively, with 8 bases between them. This CDR3 is built from 12 residues. The CDR3 DNA reads as TGTGCCAGCCGGCGGATCAATCAGCCCCAGCATTTT. As protein: CASRRINQPQHF. Combining the CDR3 with reference TRBV3-1 and TRBJ1-5 gives the whole variable domain DTAVSQTPKYLVTQMGNDKSIKCEQNLGHDTMYWYKQDSKKFLKIMFSYNNKELIINETVPNRFSPKSPDKAHLNLHINSLELGDSAVYFCASRRINQPQHFGDGTRLSIL.

This clonotype occurred a few times. CDR3 nucleotides: TGTGCCAGCAGTGTCCCTAGCGGCCACAACAATGAGCAGTTCTTC. It yields the protein CASSVPSGHNNEQFF. The rearrangement joins TRBV6-1 to TRBJ2-1; TRBD2 agrees at 7 bases. CDR3 length equals 15 residues. Germline V gives CDR1 MNHNS, CDR2 SASEGT. Trimming at V came to 4 bases and at J to 5 bases, leaving 8 bases not matched to a gene.

This clonotype was counted many times. The chain links TRBV4-2 to TRBJ2-1, with D possibly being TRBD2 (6 bases). V dropped 1 base and J dropped 3 bases, with 13 bases sitting between them. CDR3 size: 16 residues. CDR1 is LGHNA, CDR2 YNFKEQ, per germline. This CDR3 reads CASSQGARDFYNEQFF. For the CDR3, the DNA is TGTGCCAGCAGCCAAGGGGCACGGGACTTCTACAATGAGCAGTTCTTC.

V usage is TRBV7-2 and J usage is TRBJ1-2; TRBD1 matches 7 bases. This CDR3 has 13 amino acids. V shed 4 bases and J 4 bases; nucleotides not matched to a gene: 3. Per germline, CDR1 SGHTA and CDR2 FQGNSA. CDR3 coding DNA: TGTGCCAGCAGCTCGGACAGGAGCTATGGCTACACCTTC. Its translation is CASSSDRSYGYTF.

The rearrangement uses TRBV14 and TRBJ2-2; 7 nucleotides agree with TRBD1. Trimming cost V 6 bases and J 1 base; bases outside gene matches: 5. The V gene's germline CDR1 is SGHDN and CDR2 FVKESK. This CDR3 contains 15 residues. The CDR3 loop reads CASRPGQVNTGELFF. The CDR3 nucleotides are TGTGCCAGCAGGCCTGGACAGGTGAACACCGGGGAGCTGTTTTTT.

The sample holds many counts of this clonotype. V usage is TRBV7-9 and J usage is TRBJ2-7; 11 bases align to TRBD2. The CDR3 totals 14 residues. The J segment lost 7 bases and the V segment lost 5 bases, leaving 7 bases of the junction unmatched. Germline CDR1 SEHNR, CDR2 FQNEAQ (reference sequence). CDR3 loop: CASSHGLAGWEQYF. CDR3 in DNA: TGTGCCAGCAGCCACGGACTAGCGGGTTGGGAGCAGTACTTC.

This clonotype was detected many times. The rearrangement uses TRBV19 and TRBJ2-1, with 8 positions matching TRBD2. The CDR3 runs 16 residues. CDR1 and CDR2 from the germline V gene are LNHDA and SQIVND (reference sequence). Germline trimming cut 5 bases from V and 7 bases from J; bases unmatched to any gene: 13. The CDR3: CASSGLAGLSGNEQFF. For the CDR3, the DNA is TGTGCCAGTAGTGGGCTAGCGGGTCTTTCTGGTAATGAGCAGTTCTTC.

This clonotype appeared a few times. The chain links TRBV11-2 to TRBJ2-2; 8 nucleotides align to TRBD1. The CDR3 consists of 17 residues. V dropped 1 base and J dropped 2; count of bases not matched to a gene: 6. Germline V gives CDR1 SGHAT, CDR2 FQNNGV. CDR3 protein: CASSLVRQGTNTGELFF. The CDR3 DNA is TGTGCCAGCAGCTTAGTGAGACAGGGGACCAACACCGGGGAGCTGTTTTTT.

In this sample, this clonotype turned up a few times. J is TRBJ2-5 and V is TRBV7-2; 7 bases are shared with TRBD1. This CDR3 spans 14 amino acids. Per the germline V gene, CDR1 is SGHTA and CDR2 is FQGNSA. V shed 5 bases and J 1 base; nucleotides not matched to a gene: 4. This chain's CDR3 is CASSPGQSQETQYF. DNA of the CDR3: TGTGCCAGCAGCCCGGGACAGAGCCAAGAGACCCAGTACTTC. Full variable domain (rest looked up from reference TRBV7-2 and TRBJ2-5): GAGVSQSPSNKVTEKGKDVELRCDPISGHTALYWYRQSLGQGLEFLIYFQGNSAPDKSGLPSDRFSAERTGGSVSTLTIQRTQQEDSAVYLCASSPGQSQETQYFGPGTRLLVL.

The chain has TRBV20-1 and TRBJ1-2; TRBD1 matches 11 bases. The ends lost 0 bases at V and 7 bases at J; junction bases unmatched: 13. Germline CDR1 reads DFQATT; CDR2 reads SNEGSKA (reference sequence). This CDR3 contains 17 residues. The CDR3 nucleotides are TGCAGTGCTAGAGACCGGGACAGGGGGACGGTTGTATTTGGCTACACCTTC. As protein: CSARDRDRGTVVFGYTF.